These 10 T cell receptor beta chains were sequenced from one sample in a study of vaccination effects on CD4 cells after COVID-19. Their antigens are not known. Some clones are missing from TCRdb's copy, which holds only in-frame ones; the method was immunoSEQ multiplex PCR. The sample lists around 60,000 clones, more than 70% seen once, with 1% to 1.5% in the top ten. Ahead of sequencing, the ViraFEST assay grew antigen-specific CD4+ T cells using viral peptide pools. Once cultured for more than nine days, the cells underwent separation to obtain CD4+ T cells. Either the mRNA-1273 or the BNT162b2 vaccine was given to participants as two doses. The sample here was CD4+ T cells from PBMCs cultured with HCoV-229E spike peptides, taken after COVID-19 vaccination. These receptors were taken from a human donor who received a COVID-19 vaccine.

The V call is TRBV5-1, the J call TRBJ2-3; weak D call: TRBD1 (6 bases). Per germline, CDR1 SGHRS and CDR2 YFSETQ. There are 12 residues in the CDR3. V lost 6 bases and J lost 4, with 9 bases in between. The CDR3 DNA follows: TGCGCCAGCAAACAGGGTCCAGATACGCAGTATTTT. It codes for CASKQGPDTQYF. Complete variable domain (other parts from reference TRBV5-1 and TRBJ2-3): KAGVTQTPRYLIKTRGQQVTLSCSPISGHRSVSWYQQTPGQGLQFLFEYFSETQRNKGNFPGRFSGRQFSNSRSEMNVSTLELGDSALYLCASKQGPDTQYFGPGTRLTVL.

In DNA form, the CDR3 reads TGTGCCAGCAGTGAATTTACAAATTGGGCAGATACGCAGTATTTT. This encodes CASSEFTNWADTQYF. The chain combines TRBV25-1 with TRBJ2-3; D ambiguous. This CDR3 is 15 amino acids long. In germline, CDR1 is MGHDK, CDR2 SYGVNS. The germline V and J ends were trimmed by 1 base and 4 bases, with 12 bases remaining between them.

This clone was counted a few times. The V call is TRBV19, the J call TRBJ1-2; tentatively, D is TRBD1 (5 bases). CDR3 length: 16 residues. Germline CDR1 and CDR2: LNHDA and SQIVND (reference sequence). Trimming pared 6 bases from V and 7 bases from J, leaving 24 bases between. The CDR3 DNA sequence: TGTGCCAGTAGCTATGATCCTGGGACGGCTAGACTTGGCTACACCTTC. Amino acids: CASSYDPGTARLGYTF.

The chain couples TRBV18 to TRBJ2-3; no definite D call. CDR3 length: 13 residues. In germline, CDR1 is KGHSH, CDR2 LQKENI. The V end lost 5 bases, the J end lost 2 bases, and 8 bases lay between the germline ends. CDR3 amino acids: CASSSQNTDTQYF. The CDR3 DNA reads TGTGCCAGCTCATCACAGAACACAGATACGCAGTATTTT.

The V and J genes are TRBV7-3 and TRBJ2-6; no definite D call. V lost 6 bases and J 2 bases, leaving 14 bases between the germline ends. In germline, CDR1 is SGHTA, CDR2 FQGTGA. This CDR3 region has 16 residues. The CDR3: CASSSRPLTGANVLTF. The CDR3 nucleotides read TGTGCCAGCAGTAGTAGGCCGCTTACTGGGGCCAACGTCCTGACTTTC.

This clone was observed a few times. The rearrangement links TRBV2 to TRBJ1-5; possible D gene TRBD1, 5 bases. The CDR3 is 14 amino acids. Per the germline V gene, CDR1 is SNHLY and CDR2 is FYNNEI. The V gene lost 4 bases and the J gene lost 8 bases, with 15 bases spanning the gap. The CDR3 is CASSAGEFREPQHF. Here the CDR3 DNA reads TGTGCCAGCAGTGCGGGGGAATTTAGGGAGCCCCAGCATTTT.

This chain links TRBV7-2 with TRBJ2-7; 10 bases line up with TRBD1. The CDR3 runs to 17 residues. CDR1 is SGHTA, CDR2 FQGNSA, per germline. Trimming at V came to 5 bases and at J to 3 bases, leaving 13 bases not matched to a gene. The CDR3 is CASSLRTGGVPNYEQYV. For the CDR3, the DNA is TGTGCCAGCAGCCTTAGGACAGGGGGAGTCCCCAACTACGAGCAGTACGTC.

V gene TRBV14 combines with J gene TRBJ2-2, with 13 bases aligning to TRBD2. CDR1 is SGHDN, CDR2 FVKESK, per germline. The CDR3 loop spans 19 amino acids. The ends lost 0 bases at V and 4 bases at J; junction bases unmatched: 8. The CDR3 spells CASSQDTGLAGDLTGELFF. The DNA of the CDR3 is TGTGCCAGCAGCCAAGATACCGGACTAGCGGGGGACCTCACCGGGGAGCTGTTTTTT.

The rearrangement links TRBV19 to TRBJ2-4; the D is unclear. Looked up from germline, CDR1 is LNHDA and CDR2 is SQIVND (reference sequence). Trimming stripped 3 bases from V and 7 bases from J, with 7 bases between. This CDR3 has 12 amino acids. CDR3 bases: TGTGCCAGTAGTATGTATACCAACATTCAGTACTTC. This encodes CASSMYTNIQYF. Looking up the rest from reference TRBV19 and TRBJ2-4 gives the full variable domain: DGGITQSPKYLFRKEGQNVTLSCEQNLNHDAMYWYRQDPGQGLRLIYYSQIVNDFQKGDIAEGYSVSREKKESFPLTVTSAQKNPTAFYLCASSMYTNIQYFGAGTRLSVL.

This chain joins TRBV28 and TRBJ2-7, with 9 nucleotides matching TRBD1. V dropped 4 bases and J dropped 1; count of bases not matched to a gene: 5. The CDR3 consists of 15 residues. Germline V gene data show CDR1 as MDHEN and CDR2 as SYDVKM. The CDR3 loop reads CASSSPTGGSYEQYV. The CDR3 nucleotides read TGTGCCAGCAGTTCCCCGACAGGGGGATCCTACGAGCAGTACGTC.